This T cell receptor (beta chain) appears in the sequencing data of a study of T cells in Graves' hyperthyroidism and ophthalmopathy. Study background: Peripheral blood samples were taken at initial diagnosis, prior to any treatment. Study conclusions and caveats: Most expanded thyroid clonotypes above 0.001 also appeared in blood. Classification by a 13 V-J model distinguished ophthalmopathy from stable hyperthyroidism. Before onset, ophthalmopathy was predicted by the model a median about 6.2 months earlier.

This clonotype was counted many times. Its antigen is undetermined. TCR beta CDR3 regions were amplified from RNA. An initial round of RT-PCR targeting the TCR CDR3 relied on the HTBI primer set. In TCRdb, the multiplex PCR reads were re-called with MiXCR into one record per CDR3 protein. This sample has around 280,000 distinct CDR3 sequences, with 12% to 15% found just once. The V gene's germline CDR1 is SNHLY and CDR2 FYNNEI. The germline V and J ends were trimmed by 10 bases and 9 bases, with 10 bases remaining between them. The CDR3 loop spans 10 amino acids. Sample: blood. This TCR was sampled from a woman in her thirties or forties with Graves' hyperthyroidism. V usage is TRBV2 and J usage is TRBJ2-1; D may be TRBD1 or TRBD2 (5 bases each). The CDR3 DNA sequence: TGTGCCACCGGGACCGTTGAGCAGTTCTTC. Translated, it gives CATGTVEQFF.